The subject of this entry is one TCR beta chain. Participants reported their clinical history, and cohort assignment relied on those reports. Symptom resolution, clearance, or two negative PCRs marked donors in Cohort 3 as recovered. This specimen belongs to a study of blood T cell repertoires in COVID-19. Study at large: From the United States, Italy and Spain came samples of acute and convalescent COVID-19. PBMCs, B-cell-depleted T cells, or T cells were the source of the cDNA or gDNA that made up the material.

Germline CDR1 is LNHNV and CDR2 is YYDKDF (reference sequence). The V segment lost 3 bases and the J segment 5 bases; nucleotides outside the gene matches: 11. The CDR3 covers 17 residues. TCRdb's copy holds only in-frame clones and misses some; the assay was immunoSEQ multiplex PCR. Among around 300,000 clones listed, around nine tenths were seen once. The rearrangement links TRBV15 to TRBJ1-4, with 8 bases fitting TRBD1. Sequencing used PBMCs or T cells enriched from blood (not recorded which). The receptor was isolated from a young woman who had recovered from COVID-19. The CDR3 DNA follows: TGTGCCACCAGCAGCACCTTGCGGACAGGGATGAATGAAAAACTGTTTTTT. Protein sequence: CATSSTLRTGMNEKLFF.